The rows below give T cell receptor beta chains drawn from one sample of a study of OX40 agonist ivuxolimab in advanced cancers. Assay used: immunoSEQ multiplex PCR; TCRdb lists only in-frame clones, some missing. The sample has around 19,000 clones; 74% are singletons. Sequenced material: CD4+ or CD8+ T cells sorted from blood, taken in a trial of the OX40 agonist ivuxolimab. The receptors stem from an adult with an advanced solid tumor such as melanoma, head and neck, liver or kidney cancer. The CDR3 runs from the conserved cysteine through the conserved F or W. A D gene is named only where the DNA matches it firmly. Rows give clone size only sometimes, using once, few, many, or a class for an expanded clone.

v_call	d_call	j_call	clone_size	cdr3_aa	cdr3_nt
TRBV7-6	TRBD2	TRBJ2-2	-	CASSGREFGPGELFF	TGTGCCAGCAGCGGGAGGGAGTTCGGACCCGGGGAGCTGTTTTTT
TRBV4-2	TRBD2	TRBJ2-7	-	CASSRTSGAYEQYF	TGTGCCAGCAGCCGGACTAGCGGGGCCTACGAGCAGTACTTC
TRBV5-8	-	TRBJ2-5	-	CASSLVAEETQYF	TGTGCCAGCAGCTTGGTGGCTGAAGAGACCCAGTACTTC
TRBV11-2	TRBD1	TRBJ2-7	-	CASSLGQGTYEQYF	TGTGCCAGCAGCTTAGGACAGGGAACCTACGAGCAGTACTTC
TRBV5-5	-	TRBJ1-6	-	CASSSNSGGEDSPLHF	TGTGCCAGCAGCTCGAACAGTGGGGGGGAGGATTCACCCCTCCACTTT
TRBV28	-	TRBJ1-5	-	CASSSWVQGSNQPQHF	TGTGCCAGCAGTTCTTGGGTCCAAGGGAGCAATCAGCCCCAGCATTTT
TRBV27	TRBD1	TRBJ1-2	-	CASSLYQGATYVNYGYTF	TGTGCCAGCAGTTTATATCAGGGGGCGACATATGTTAACTATGGCTACACCTTC
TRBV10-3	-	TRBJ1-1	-	CAISESGQRAGAFF	TGTGCCATCAGTGAGTCTGGACAGCGTGCTGGTGCTTTCTTT
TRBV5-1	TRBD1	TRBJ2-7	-	CASSGGQGASYEQYF	TGCGCCAGCAGCGGGGGACAGGGGGCATCCTACGAGCAGTACTTC
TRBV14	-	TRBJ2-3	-	CASSWTGTDTQYF	TGTGCCAGCAGCTGGACAGGCACAGATACGCAGTATTTT
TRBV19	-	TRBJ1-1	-	CASSEGVYTEAFF	TGTGCCAGTAGCGAGGGGGTATACACTGAAGCTTTCTTT
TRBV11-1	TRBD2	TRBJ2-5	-	CASSLVSGGGETQYF	TGTGCCAGCAGCTTAGTGAGCGGGGGAGGTGAGACCCAGTACTTC
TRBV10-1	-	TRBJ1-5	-	CASSERGGALDQPQHF	TGCGCCAGCAGTGAAAGGGGGGGGGCCCTCGATCAGCCCCAGCATTTT
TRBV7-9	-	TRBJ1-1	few	CASTPNPNTEAFF	TGTGCCAGCACCCCCAATCCTAACACTGAAGCTTTCTTT
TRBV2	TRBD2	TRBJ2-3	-	CASSVAIGGGRSTDTQYF	TGTGCCAGCAGCGTTGCAATCGGTGGCGGGAGAAGCACAGATACGCAGTATTTT
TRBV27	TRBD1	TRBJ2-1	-	CASKTGGRVGNEQFF	TGTGCCAGCAAGACAGGGGGCCGGGTGGGGAATGAGCAGTTCTTC
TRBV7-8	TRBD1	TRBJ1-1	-	CASSLVQGANTEAFF	TGTGCCAGCAGCTTAGTGCAGGGGGCGAACACTGAAGCTTTCTTT
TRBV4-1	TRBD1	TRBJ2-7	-	CASSQARTGPYEQYF	TGCGCCAGCAGCCAAGCGAGGACAGGGCCCTACGAGCAGTACTTC
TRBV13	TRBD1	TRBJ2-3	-	CASSPGQGIDPTDTQYF	TGTGCCAGCAGCCCCGGACAGGGAATCGACCCCACAGATACGCAGTATTTT
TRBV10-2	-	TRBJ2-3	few	CASSEVLATDTQYF	TGCGCCAGCAGTGAGGTTTTAGCGACAGATACGCAGTATTTT
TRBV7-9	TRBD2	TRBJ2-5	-	CASTTTGSRGRAGETQYF	TGTGCCAGCACCACAACGGGTTCCCGCGGGAGGGCCGGAGAGACCCAGTACTTC
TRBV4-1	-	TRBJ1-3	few	CASRTGTATGNTIYF	TGCGCCAGCAGAACCGGGACCGCTACTGGAAACACCATATATTTT
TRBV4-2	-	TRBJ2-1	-	CASSRAEGGVSNEQFF	TGTGCCAGCAGCCGCGCGGAGGGGGGAGTTAGCAATGAGCAGTTCTTC
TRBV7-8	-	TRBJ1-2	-	CASSLIRTSPTNYGYTF	TGTGCCAGCAGCCTCATTCGGACATCCCCCACTAACTATGGCTACACCTTC
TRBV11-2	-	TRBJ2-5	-	CASSLDPQETQYF	TGTGCCAGCAGCTTAGACCCCCAAGAGACCCAGTACTTC
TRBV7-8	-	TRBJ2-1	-	CASSLAARDNEQFF	TGTGCCAGCAGCTTAGCGGCGAGAGACAATGAGCAGTTCTTC
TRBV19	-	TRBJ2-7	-	CASSTREIPYEQYF	TGTGCCAGTAGTACCAGGGAGATACCCTACGAGCAGTACTTC
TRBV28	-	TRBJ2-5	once	CASASRVYQETQYF	TGTGCCAGCGCGTCCAGGGTGTACCAAGAGACCCAGTACTTC
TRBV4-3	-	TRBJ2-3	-	CASSPYLVEDTQYF	TGCGCCAGCAGCCCCTACTTGGTGGAAGATACGCAGTATTTT
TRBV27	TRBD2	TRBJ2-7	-	CASSLTTSGTYEQYF	TGTGCCAGCAGTTTGACGACTAGCGGCACCTACGAGCAGTACTTC
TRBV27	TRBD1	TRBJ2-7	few	CASSLSTVGQGHEQYF	TGTGCCAGCAGTTTATCGACGGTCGGACAGGGCCACGAGCAGTACTTC
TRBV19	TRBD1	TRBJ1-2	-	CASSIAGTGSEDGYTF	TGTGCCAGTAGTATAGCAGGGACAGGGAGCGAGGATGGCTACACCTTC
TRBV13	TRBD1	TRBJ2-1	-	CASSPPGQGSYNEQFF	TGTGCCAGCAGCCCGCCGGGACAGGGATCTTACAATGAGCAGTTCTTC
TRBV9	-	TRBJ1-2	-	CASSVPGDVSPTF	TGTGCCAGCAGCGTACCCGGGGACGTTTCTCCGACCTTC
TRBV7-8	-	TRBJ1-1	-	CASSLVEGVNTEAFF	TGTGCCAGCAGCTTAGTGGAAGGGGTGAACACTGAAGCTTTCTTT
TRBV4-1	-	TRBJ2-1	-	CASSQTERTVHENNEQFF	TGCGCCAGCAGCCAGACGGAGCGGACAGTGCATGAGAACAATGAGCAGTTCTTC